The rows below give T cell receptor beta chains drawn from one sample of a study of cytomegalovirus exposure and HLA in healthy donors. Generated by immunoSEQ multiplex PCR, the TCRdb table keeps only in-frame clones and is missing some. This sample has roughly 170,000 clones, with about 80% found just once. The sample comprised PBMCs. These receptors were collected from a boy aged 5-17 years in good health and CMV-seronegative. The CDR3 runs from the conserved cysteine through the conserved F or W. The order of the fields is D gene, V gene, clone size, J gene, CDR3 protein, CDR3 DNA. A D gene is named only where the DNA matches it firmly. Clone size is not always given. Where it is, it says once, few, many or a class for expanded clones.

NA	TRBV11-3	NA	TRBJ1-1	CASSLGPEAFF	TGTGCCAGCAGCTTGGGCCCTGAAGCTTTCTTT
TRBD2	TRBV6-5	NA	TRBJ2-3	CASTASGTDTQYF	TGTGCCAGCACGGCTAGCGGGACAGATACGCAGTATTTT
TRBD1	TRBV4-3	NA	TRBJ1-4	CASSPMGQVNEKLFF	TGCGCCAGCAGCCCGATGGGACAGGTGAATGAAAAACTGTTTTTT
NA	TRBV5-1	NA	TRBJ2-1	CASSLPGNEQFF	TGCGCCAGCAGCTTACCGGGGAATGAGCAGTTCTTC
TRBD2	TRBV7-8	NA	TRBJ2-1	CASSFSGGADNEQFF	TGTGCCAGCAGCTTTAGCGGGGGGGCCGACAATGAGCAGTTCTTC
NA	TRBV19	NA	TRBJ1-5	CASSLTGVQPQHF	TGTGCCAGTAGTTTGACGGGGGTTCAGCCCCAGCATTTT
NA	TRBV6-5	NA	TRBJ1-2	CASSLHRDNYGYTF	TGTGCCAGCAGCCTCCACAGGGACAACTATGGCTACACCTTC
NA	TRBV6-6	NA	TRBJ1-6	CASSYRDWNSPLHF	TGTGCCAGCAGTTACCGGGACTGGAATTCACCCCTCCACTTT
NA	TRBV18	NA	TRBJ2-1	CASSPQEGSSYNEQFF	TGTGCCAGCTCACCACAGGAGGGGAGCTCCTACAATGAGCAGTTCTTC
TRBD1	TRBV18	NA	TRBJ1-1	CASSPYTGGPNTEAFF	TGTGCCAGCTCACCTTATACAGGGGGCCCGAACACTGAAGCTTTCTTT
NA	TRBV5-8	NA	TRBJ1-1	CASSLSGGTEAFF	TGTGCCAGCAGCTTGTCGGGGGGGACTGAAGCTTTCTTT
TRBD1	TRBV15	NA	TRBJ2-7	CATSSTGERYEQYF	TGTGCCACCAGCAGCACAGGGGAGCGGTACGAGCAGTACTTC
TRBD1	TRBV6-4	NA	TRBJ2-3	CASSIGQGADTQYF	TGTGCCAGCAGTATAGGACAGGGGGCAGATACGCAGTATTTT
NA	TRBV25-1	NA	TRBJ2-7	CASSEGRYYEQYF	TGTGCCAGCAGTGAAGGGCGTTACTACGAGCAGTACTTC
NA	TRBV11-2	NA	TRBJ2-7	CASSFGVGGNEQYF	TGTGCCAGCAGTTTCGGCGTAGGAGGGAACGAGCAGTACTTC
NA	TRBV30	NA	TRBJ1-2	CACAPQSYGYTF	TGTGCCTGTGCTCCACAGAGCTATGGCTACACCTTC
TRBD1	TRBV7-9	once	TRBJ2-7	CASSLATGQPYEQYF	TGTGCCAGCAGCTTAGCAACGGGACAGCCCTACGAGCAGTACTTC
TRBD1	TRBV29-1	NA	TRBJ2-7	CSVQGQFSYEQYF	TGCAGCGTGCAGGGACAGTTCTCCTACGAGCAGTACTTC
NA	TRBV5-4	once	TRBJ1-1	CASTQGVRGSEAFF	TGTGCCAGCACCCAAGGCGTTCGGGGTTCAGAAGCTTTCTTT
NA	TRBV4-1	few	TRBJ1-5	CASSQDSRGNNQPQHF	TGCGCCAGCAGCCAAGATAGCCGGGGTAACAATCAGCCCCAGCATTTT
NA	TRBV19	NA	TRBJ2-1	CASSIQGKYNEQFF	TGTGCCAGTAGTATTCAGGGGAAATACAATGAGCAGTTCTTC
NA	TRBV4-2	NA	TRBJ2-7	CASSQDFTDLYEQYF	TGTGCCAGCAGCCAAGATTTTACAGATCTCTACGAGCAGTACTTC
NA	TRBV7-7	few	TRBJ1-1	CASSVRQNTEAFF	TGTGCTAGCAGCGTGAGACAGAACACTGAAGCTTTCTTT
TRBD1	TRBV9	NA	TRBJ1-5	CASSAGTGNQPQHF	TGTGCCAGCAGCGCCGGGACAGGGAATCAGCCCCAGCATTTT
NA	TRBV5-4	NA	TRBJ1-2	CASSWDNPTYGYTF	TGTGCCAGCAGTTGGGACAACCCTACCTATGGCTACACCTTC
TRBD1	TRBV7-3	NA	TRBJ1-2	CASSPTGGDYGYTF	TGTGCCAGCAGCCCGACAGGGGGTGACTATGGCTACACCTTC
TRBD1	TRBV9	NA	TRBJ1-2	CASSVEGTGFISGYTF	TGTGCCAGCAGCGTAGAAGGGACAGGGTTTATTAGTGGCTACACCTTC
NA	TRBV7-2	NA	TRBJ1-1	CASSHRLSDTEAFF	TGTGCCAGCAGCCACAGGTTATCCGACACTGAAGCTTTCTTT
TRBD2	TRBV11-3	NA	TRBJ2-1	CASGSGGGSYNEQFF	TGTGCCAGCGGGAGCGGGGGGGGCTCCTACAATGAGCAGTTCTTC
TRBD1	TRBV30	NA	TRBJ2-3	CAWSVWNRGTTDTQYF	TGTGCCTGGAGTGTATGGAACAGGGGGACCACAGATACGCAGTATTTT
NA	TRBV13	NA	TRBJ2-2	CASSLRNTGELFF	TGTGCCAGCAGCTTGAGGAACACCGGGGAGCTGTTTTTT
NA	TRBV21-1	NA	TRBJ2-2	CASSKGQGMRTGELFF	TGTGCCAGCAGCAAAGGACAGGGGATGAGAACCGGGGAGCTGTTTTTT
TRBD2	TRBV5-1	few	TRBJ2-1	CASSLAGSYNEQFF	TGCGCCAGCAGTTTAGCGGGCTCCTACAATGAGCAGTTCTTC
NA	TRBV7-8	once	TRBJ2-7	CASSLVSSYEQYF	TGTGCCAGCAGCTTAGTATCCTCCTACGAGCAGTACTTC
TRBD1	TRBV6-5	once	TRBJ1-2	CASSLGTGGAYGYTF	TGTGCCAGCAGCCTGGGGACAGGGGGCGCCTATGGCTACACCTTC
NA	TRBV7-9	NA	TRBJ2-3	CASSLFLTGSTDTQYF	TGTGCCAGCAGCTTATTTTTGACGGGGAGCACAGATACGCAGTATTTT
NA	TRBV9	NA	TRBJ1-1	CASSLSWRHSEAFF	TGTGCCAGCAGCTTGAGTTGGCGACACTCTGAAGCTTTCTTT
NA	TRBV11-2	NA	TRBJ2-3	CASSLLDSYTDTQYF	TGTGCCAGCAGCTTATTGGACAGTTACACAGATACGCAGTATTTT
NA	TRBV5-1	NA	TRBJ2-3	CASSLDSPAFSSTDTQYF	TGCGCCAGCAGCTTAGACAGCCCGGCGTTTTCTAGCACAGATACGCAGTATTTT
TRBD1	TRBV5-1	once	TRBJ1-1	CASSLAGGYTEAFF	TGCGCCAGCAGCTTGGCAGGGGGCTACACTGAAGCTTTCTTT
TRBD1	TRBV19	NA	TRBJ1-2	CASSLGGNYGYTF	TGTGCCAGTAGCCTAGGGGGCAACTATGGCTACACCTTC
TRBD1	TRBV27	NA	TRBJ2-1	CASSWYRGLRGDEQFF	TGTGCCAGCAGTTGGTACAGGGGGCTGAGGGGGGATGAGCAGTTCTTC
NA	TRBV9	NA	TRBJ1-3	CASSVRGGTIYF	TGTGCCAGCAGCGTAAGGGGCGGCACCATATATTTT
NA	TRBV6-5	NA	TRBJ1-5	CASSYNGYQPQHF	TGTGCCAGCAGTTACAACGGTTATCAGCCCCAGCATTTT
NA	TRBV5-1	NA	TRBJ2-3	CASSGAVTSTDTQYF	TGCGCCAGCAGCGGAGCGGTTACTAGCACAGATACGCAGTATTTT
NA	TRBV5-4	NA	TRBJ2-7	CASSTYSRVPYEQYF	TGTGCCAGCAGCACTTACTCCCGGGTGCCCTACGAGCAGTACTTC
NA	TRBV13	few	TRBJ1-6	CASSLSSGPAGSPLHF	TGTGCCAGCAGCTTATCCTCGGGGCCGGCGGGATCACCCCTCCACTTT
TRBD2	TRBV2	few	TRBJ2-7	CASSAAGGGEQYF	TGTGCCAGCAGCGCCGCGGGGGGCGGGGAGCAGTACTTC
TRBD2	TRBV4-1	NA	TRBJ2-5	CASSQDQTSGFTETQYF	TGCGCCAGCAGCCAAGATCAGACTAGCGGGTTCACGGAGACCCAGTACTTC
NA	TRBV30	NA	TRBJ1-3	CAWRHSGNTIYF	TGTGCCTGGAGACACTCTGGAAACACCATATATTTT
NA	TRBV9	NA	TRBJ2-5	CASSVEGAFQETQYF	TGTGCCAGCAGCGTAGAAGGGGCCTTTCAAGAGACCCAGTACTTC